Below, 26 T cell receptor beta chains from the same sample are listed, as sequenced in a study of blood T cell repertoires in COVID-19. TCRdb's table, derived via immunoSEQ multiplex PCR, lists solely in-frame clones and lacks some. In the table there are 80,000 or so clones, around 85% of which are singletons. Sample: peripheral blood. All receptors come from a man aged 45 to 65 with COVID-19, enrolled during active disease.

This clone was observed a handful of times. The genes are TRBV10-3 and TRBJ1-2, with no clear D. Germline V gives CDR1 ENHRY, CDR2 SYGVKD. The germline V and J ends were trimmed by 4 bases and 5 bases, with 5 bases remaining between them. This CDR3 region has 11 residues. The CDR3 DNA is TGTGCCATCAGTGCAGGATATGGCTACACCTTC. Residues: CAISAGYGYTF.

The chain has TRBV7-3 and TRBJ2-2; TRBD2 aligns across 11 bases. The trim removed 0 bases at V and 6 bases at J, leaving 0 bases unmatched. Germline V gives CDR1 SGHTA, CDR2 FQGTGA. The CDR3 spans 15 residues. This chain's CDR3 is CASSLTSGRAGELFF. In nucleotides, the CDR3 is TGTGCCAGCAGCTTAACTAGCGGGAGGGCCGGGGAGCTGTTTTTT.

This chain joins TRBV7-2 and TRBJ2-5; 7 bases fit TRBD2. Losses at the gene ends were 5 bases for V and 2 bases for J; bases not matched to a gene: 8. The CDR3 runs 15 residues. The germline gives CDR1 SGHTA, CDR2 FQGNSA. This CDR3 is CASSRSGTGQETQYF. DNA of the CDR3: TGTGCCAGCAGCCGCAGCGGGACGGGTCAAGAGACCCAGTACTTC.

The rearrangement uses TRBV6-5 and TRBJ2-7, with TRBD2 matching 7 bases. Looked up from germline, CDR1 is MNHEY and CDR2 is SVGAGI. This CDR3 spans 15 amino acids. The J segment lost 5 bases and the V segment lost 7 bases, leaving 14 bases of the junction unmatched. The CDR3 DNA reads TGTGCCAGCACTAGGCGGGGGACTACCCTCGACGAGCAGTACTTC. This encodes CASTRRGTTLDEQYF.

V is TRBV28 and J is TRBJ2-3; 7 bases map to TRBD2. Germline V lookup: CDR1 MDHEN, CDR2 SYDVKM. J lost 0 bases, V lost 3 bases, and 9 bases had no gene match. This CDR3 is 17 amino acids long. The CDR3 reads CASSFPGTTSSTDTQYF. CDR3 nucleotide sequence: TGTGCCAGCAGTTTTCCCGGGACTACTTCTAGCACAGATACGCAGTATTTT.

The chain is built from TRBV28 and TRBJ1-4; 9 bases are shared with TRBD1. V dropped 8 bases and J dropped 5; count of bases not matched to a gene: 9. The CDR3 extends over 15 amino acids. Germline V gene lookup returns CDR1 MDHEN and CDR2 SYDVKM. In DNA form, the CDR3 reads TGTGCCAGCTGCCGGGACAGGGCCGTAAATGAAAAACTGTTTTTT. Protein sequence: CASCRDRAVNEKLFF.

The chain has TRBV9 and TRBJ2-1; 8 nucleotides match TRBD2. Per the germline V gene, CDR1 is SGDLS and CDR2 is YYNGEE. This CDR3 contains 17 residues. V was clipped by 1 base and J by 9 bases; unmatched bases: 15. The CDR3 here is CASSVSPPGLGSGEQFF. Written as DNA, the CDR3 is TGTGCCAGCAGCGTATCCCCTCCGGGACTAGGTTCTGGTGAGCAGTTCTTC. Full variable domain (remainder filled in from reference TRBV9 and TRBJ2-1): DSGVTQTPKHLITATGQRVTLRCSPRSGDLSVYWYQQSLDQGLQFLIQYYNGEERAKGNILERFSAQQFPDLHSELNLSSLELGDSALYFCASSVSPPGLGSGEQFFGPGTRLTVL.

This clone was seen only a few times. This rearrangement joins TRBV29-1 to TRBJ2-7; TRBD2 aligns across 11 bases. Germline V lookup: CDR1 SQVTM, CDR2 ANQGSEA. Losses at the gene ends were 7 bases for V and 6 bases for J; bases not matched to a gene: 8. There are 13 residues in the CDR3. DNA for the CDR3: TGCAGCGCCGTAACTAGCGGGGGTCGCGAGCAGTACTTC. It is translated as CSAVTSGGREQYF.

This sequence joins TRBV30 and TRBJ1-1; no clear D. The germline CDR1 and CDR2 sequences are GTSNPN and SVGIG (reference sequence). Trimming pared 5 bases from V and 1 base from J, leaving 5 bases between. The CDR3 runs to 11 residues. The CDR3 DNA reads as TGTGCCTGGTACGGGAACACTGAAGCTTTCTTT. This codes for CAWYGNTEAFF.

V is TRBV11-2 and J is TRBJ2-7; D remains unclear. From germline, CDR1 is SGHAT and CDR2 FQNNGV. The CDR3 covers 13 residues. The V end was cut by 4 bases, the J end by 3 bases, with 10 bases between. The CDR3 sequence is CASSSLEIYEQYF. Written as DNA, the CDR3 is TGTGCCAGCAGCTCCCTGGAGATCTACGAGCAGTACTTC.

V usage is TRBV6-2 or TRBV6-3 and J usage is TRBJ1-1, with 9 nucleotides matching TRBD1. The CDR3 extends over 14 amino acids. Germline V lookup: CDR1 MNHEY, CDR2 SVGEGT. V trimming: 6 bases; J trimming: 7 bases; junction bases outside the gene matches: 9. This CDR3 is CASSPTGQGYEAFF. Written as DNA, the CDR3 is TGTGCCAGCAGCCCGACCGGACAGGGGTATGAAGCTTTCTTT.

V is TRBV7-2 and J is TRBJ2-5; 9 nucleotides match TRBD1. The CDR3 is made up of 15 amino acids. J gave up 1 base and V 5 bases, and 5 bases lay outside the gene matches. CDR1 and CDR2 from the germline V gene are SGHTA and FQGNSA. The CDR3, as DNA: TGTGCCAGCAGCAAACAGGGGGCGCGCCAAGAGACCCAGTACTTC. It codes for CASSKQGARQETQYF.

This clone appeared a few times. This chain uses TRBV19 with TRBJ1-1, with a weak D call TRBD1 (6 bases). This CDR3 has 15 residues. Trimming took off 0 bases at V and 6 bases at J, with 14 bases between the two ends. CDR1 and CDR2 from the germline V gene are LNHDA and SQIVND (reference sequence). The CDR3 region is CASSIDGTRNAEAFF. The CDR3 bases are TGTGCCAGTAGTATAGACGGGACACGAAATGCTGAAGCTTTCTTT.

The table lists this clone with a few counts. The chain joins TRBV19 to TRBJ2-7; TRBD1 might be the D (5 bases). V was pared by 3 bases and J by 7 bases, with 13 bases between. This CDR3 has 13 residues. Germline assignment: CDR1 LNHDA and CDR2 SQIVND (reference sequence). CDR3 in amino acids: CASSIVKGWEQYF. CDR3 in DNA: TGTGCCAGTAGTATCGTAAAGGGGTGGGAGCAGTACTTC.

The chain joins TRBV6-1 to TRBJ1-1; 8 nucleotides match TRBD1. V gave up 7 bases and J gave up 0 bases; unmatched junction bases: 4. Germline V CDR1 and CDR2: MNHNS, SASEGT. The CDR3 runs 14 residues. The CDR3 DNA sequence: TGTGCCAGCATTAGGGGACAGGTGAACACTGAAGCTTTCTTT. Translated: CASIRGQVNTEAFF.

This clone was counted between two and nine times. The chain couples TRBV9 to TRBJ2-6; 11 bases fit TRBD1. Germline CDR1 and CDR2: SGDLS and YYNGEE. With V trimmed by 3 bases and J by 2 bases, 19 bases remained unmatched. This CDR3 is built from 22 residues. In DNA form, the CDR3 reads TGTGCCAGCAGCGCGAGGCCCAGGACAGGGGGCGCGGGCTCTCCTGGGGCCAACGTCCTGACTTTC. This codes for CASSARPRTGGAGSPGANVLTF.

The V call is TRBV5-1, the J call TRBJ1-2; TRBD1 agrees at 9 bases. The junction had 5 bases not matched to a gene; V was cut back by 0 bases and J by 2 bases. The CDR3 has 16 residues. In germline, CDR1 is SGHRS, CDR2 YFSETQ. CDR3 sequence reads: CASSLETGGFNYGYTF. The CDR3 DNA reads TGCGCCAGCAGCTTGGAAACAGGGGGCTTCAACTATGGCTACACCTTC.

The chain carries TRBV7-2 and TRBJ2-7; the D gene is possibly TRBD1 (6 bases). Germline values: CDR1 SGHTA, CDR2 FQGNSA. The CDR3 loop spans 13 amino acids. V was trimmed by 7 bases and J by 4 bases, leaving 14 bases between them. CDR3 residues: CASNGQGSYEQYF. CDR3 in DNA: TGTGCCAGCAATGGGCAGGGGAGTTACGAGCAGTACTTC. Supplemented by reference TRBV7-2 and TRBJ2-7, the full variable domain reads GAGVSQSPSNKVTEKGKDVELRCDPISGHTALYWYRQSLGQGLEFLIYFQGNSAPDKSGLPSDRFSAERTGGSVSTLTIQRTQQEDSAVYLCASNGQGSYEQYFGPGTRLTVT.

This rearrangement joins TRBV18 to TRBJ2-5; D gene unclear. Trimming pared 6 bases from V and 2 bases from J, leaving 7 bases between. Germline loops: CDR1 KGHSH, CDR2 LQKENI. The CDR3 has 12 residues. The CDR3 DNA is TGTGCCAGCTCGAACAGACAAGAGACCCAGTACTTC. Protein: CASSNRQETQYF.

The sample holds a few counts of this clone. This sequence joins TRBV15 and TRBJ1-5, with 9 bases lining up with TRBD1. With V trimmed by 0 bases and J by 3 bases, 3 bases remained unmatched. Germline-derived CDR1 and CDR2 are LNHNV and YYDKDF (reference sequence). CDR3 size: 16 residues. The DNA for the CDR3 is TGTGCCACCAGCAGAGATTGGGACAGGGTCAATCAGCCCCAGCATTTT. Protein sequence: CATSRDWDRVNQPQHF.

The chain is built from TRBV7-8 and TRBJ2-5; the D gene is possibly TRBD1 (6 bases). The CDR3 has 14 amino acids. Germline assignment: CDR1 SGHVS and CDR2 FQNEAQ. V shed 1 base and J shed 5 bases, with 11 bases lying between them. The chain's CDR3 is CASSLGGQMETQYF. The CDR3 bases are TGTGCCAGCAGCTTAGGGGGGCAGATGGAGACCCAGTACTTC.

This chain uses TRBV7-2 with TRBJ2-1, with 8 bases that match TRBD2. The trim removed 5 bases at V and 6 bases at J, leaving 9 bases unmatched. Germline CDR1 and CDR2: SGHTA and FQGNSA. There are 15 residues in the CDR3. As DNA, the CDR3 is TGTGCCAGCAGCGCGGGACTAGAGAAGGTCAATGAGCAGTTCTTC. The encoded protein is CASSAGLEKVNEQFF.

This chain connects TRBV9 to TRBJ2-7; D uncertain. This CDR3 has 15 residues. V was trimmed by 4 bases and J by 0 bases, leaving 14 bases between them. CDR1 SGDLS and CDR2 YYNGEE come from the germline V gene. The CDR3 region is CASSTRPQDSYEQYF. The CDR3 bases are TGTGCCAGCAGCACCCGCCCCCAGGACTCCTACGAGCAGTACTTC.

The V call is TRBV7-9, the J call TRBJ1-5, with a weak D call TRBD1 (5 bases). From germline, CDR1 is SEHNR and CDR2 FQNEAQ (reference sequence). Between the trimmed V and J ends, which lost 3 bases and 5 bases, there was a span of 11 bases. There are 14 residues in the CDR3. CDR3 sequence reads: CASSFPGVDQPQHF. In DNA form, the CDR3 reads TGTGCCAGCAGCTTCCCGGGGGTCGATCAGCCCCAGCATTTT.

The J gene is TRBJ2-1, the V gene TRBV27; maybe TRBD1 (5 bases). CDR1 and CDR2 from the germline V gene are MNHEY and SMNVEV (reference sequence). V lost 2 bases and J lost 4, with 9 bases in between. The CDR3 length is 14 residues. The CDR3 DNA sequence: TGTGCCAGCAGTTTAAGGACATATTACAATGAGCAGTTCTTC. This sequence encodes CASSLRTYYNEQFF.

The genes are TRBV7-2 and TRBJ1-2; 7 nucleotides line up with TRBD1. Germline V gene lookup returns CDR1 SGHTA and CDR2 FQGNSA. V gave up 6 bases and J gave up 7 bases; unmatched junction bases: 5. The CDR3 has 12 amino acids. The CDR3 spells CASSLQGPGYTF. CDR3 DNA sequence: TGTGCCAGCAGTCTACAGGGGCCTGGCTACACCTTC.